This T cell receptor beta chain appears in the sequencing data of a study of CD8 T cells in ankylosing spondylitis. Broader study findings: Clones linked to the disease showed a CD8+ phenotype. They occurred at relatively low frequencies in peripheral blood. The study looked at matched synovial fluid samples from ankylosing spondylitis patients. Disease-linked clones were reported to be significantly enriched there. Among TCR beta sequences, a motif of under 10 highly homologous variants appeared characteristic of ankylosing spondylitis blood.

Turning to this clonotype: No antigen is known for it.

CDR1 is MNHEY and CDR2 is SMNVEV in the germline V gene (reference sequence). The CDR3 has 16 amino acids. The V gene end was trimmed by 4 bases and the J gene end by 8 bases; junction bases not matched to a gene: 14. As the method for making TCR beta libraries, quantitative 5'-RACE with molecular barcodes was used. TCRdb used MiXCR to reprocess the 5' RACE reads, holding one entry per CDR3 protein. The sample includes 150,000 or so distinct CDR3 sequences, around a third seen only once; the top ten take 6%. J is TRBJ2-3 and V is TRBV27, with 8 bases aligning to TRBD2. The clonotype was recovered from a male donor with ankylosing spondylitis. The sequencing input was synovial fluid, either unsorted or a sorted T cell fraction (not recorded which). CDR3 coding DNA: TGTGCCAGCAGTTCTAGACTCAAAACGGGGGGGGTTACGCAGTATTTT. Translated: CASSSRLKTGGVTQYF.